The rows below give T cell receptor beta chains drawn from one sample of a study of beta chain features in type 1 diabetes. The protocol was immunoSEQ multiplex PCR, while the TCRdb copy is restricted to in-frame clones and leaves out a portion. The sample carries about 150,000 clones, around 8.5% recorded once. Sequencing used central memory CD4+ T cells from blood. The receptors originated from a young man in good health. Each CDR3 is given with its conserved first and last residue. A D gene is named only where the DNA matches it firmly. The size entry is marked missing in some rows and otherwise reads once, few, many or a size class.

d_call clone_size j_call v_call cdr3_nt cdr3_aa
NA few TRBJ2-7 TRBV7-2 TGTGCCAGCAGCGCAGATAGCGGAGGCTCCTACGAGCAGTACTTC CASSADSGGSYEQYF
TRBD2 few TRBJ2-7 TRBV15 TGTGCCACCAGCATGGGATCGGTAGCGGGGGGTCTGAACGAGCAGTACTTC CATSMGSVAGGLNEQYF
TRBD1 few TRBJ1-5 TRBV9 TGTGCCAGCAGCGTAGAGACAGGGAATCAGCCCCAGCATTTT CASSVETGNQPQHF
NA NA TRBJ1-5 TRBV28 TGTGCCAGCAGCCCCCAGGCAGGGGCTCGTTCTCAGCCCCAGCATTTT CASSPQAGARSQPQHF
NA NA TRBJ2-3 TRBV9 TGTGCCAGCAGCGCCCGGTTTGACACAGATACGCAGTATTTT CASSARFDTDTQYF
TRBD2 few TRBJ2-5 TRBV27 TGTGCCAGCAGTGTCTTTGGGACTAGTAGAGAGACCCAGTACTTC CASSVFGTSRETQYF
TRBD2 few TRBJ2-3 TRBV11-2 TGTGCCAGCTCCCGGCGCCTTGCGGGAGCAGAGGGCACAGATACGCAGTATTTT CASSRRLAGAEGTDTQYF
TRBD1 few TRBJ2-1 TRBV2 TGTGCCAGCAGGGATCGACAGGGAAGCGGTGAGCAGTTCTTC CASRDRQGSGEQFF
NA NA TRBJ2-1 TRBV5-4 TGTGCCAGCAGCTTTATCGCGGGATCCTACAATGAGCAGTTCTTC CASSFIAGSYNEQFF
NA NA TRBJ1-3 TRBV5-4 TGTGCCAGCACCCAGAAGATCGCTGGAAACACCATATATTTT CASTQKIAGNTIYF
NA NA TRBJ2-1 TRBV7-7 TGTGCTAGCAGCTTAGTTGGCGGAGAGCAGTTCTTC CASSLVGGEQFF
NA NA TRBJ1-6 TRBV25-1 TGTGCCAGCAGGGGTGGGGCCGGGTTGCATTCACCCCTCCACTTT CASRGGAGLHSPLHF
NA few TRBJ2-2 TRBV9 TGTGCCAGCAGCGTAGCTGTGGGAGACCTTCGGGGGGAGCTGTTTTTT CASSVAVGDLRGELFF
NA NA TRBJ1-4 TRBV7-9 TGTGCCAGCAGCTACAGGGAATTGAATGAAAAACTGTTTTTT CASSYRELNEKLFF
NA NA TRBJ1-1 TRBV27 TGTGCCAGCAGTGGGGCAGGCGTCCTCCTGAACACTGAAGCTTTCTTT CASSGAGVLLNTEAFF
NA few TRBJ2-7 TRBV5-6 TGTGCCAGCAGCCAAGCAGGAGGCGCCTACGAGCAGTACTTC CASSQAGGAYEQYF
NA NA TRBJ1-2 TRBV28 TGTGCCAGCAGTTTAGGTTCCCAGGGAGGTAACTATGGCTACACCTTC CASSLGSQGGNYGYTF
NA NA TRBJ1-2 TRBV29-1 TGCAGCGTGCGCGGCCAGACCTATGGCTACACCTTC CSVRGQTYGYTF
NA many TRBJ2-6 TRBV29-1 TGCAGCGTTCGAGTCTCTGGGGCCAACGTCCTGACTTTC CSVRVSGANVLTF
NA few TRBJ2-7 TRBV5-4 TGTGCCAGCAGCTTGGATGTGGTGAGTTTCGACGAGCAGTACTTC CASSLDVVSFDEQYF